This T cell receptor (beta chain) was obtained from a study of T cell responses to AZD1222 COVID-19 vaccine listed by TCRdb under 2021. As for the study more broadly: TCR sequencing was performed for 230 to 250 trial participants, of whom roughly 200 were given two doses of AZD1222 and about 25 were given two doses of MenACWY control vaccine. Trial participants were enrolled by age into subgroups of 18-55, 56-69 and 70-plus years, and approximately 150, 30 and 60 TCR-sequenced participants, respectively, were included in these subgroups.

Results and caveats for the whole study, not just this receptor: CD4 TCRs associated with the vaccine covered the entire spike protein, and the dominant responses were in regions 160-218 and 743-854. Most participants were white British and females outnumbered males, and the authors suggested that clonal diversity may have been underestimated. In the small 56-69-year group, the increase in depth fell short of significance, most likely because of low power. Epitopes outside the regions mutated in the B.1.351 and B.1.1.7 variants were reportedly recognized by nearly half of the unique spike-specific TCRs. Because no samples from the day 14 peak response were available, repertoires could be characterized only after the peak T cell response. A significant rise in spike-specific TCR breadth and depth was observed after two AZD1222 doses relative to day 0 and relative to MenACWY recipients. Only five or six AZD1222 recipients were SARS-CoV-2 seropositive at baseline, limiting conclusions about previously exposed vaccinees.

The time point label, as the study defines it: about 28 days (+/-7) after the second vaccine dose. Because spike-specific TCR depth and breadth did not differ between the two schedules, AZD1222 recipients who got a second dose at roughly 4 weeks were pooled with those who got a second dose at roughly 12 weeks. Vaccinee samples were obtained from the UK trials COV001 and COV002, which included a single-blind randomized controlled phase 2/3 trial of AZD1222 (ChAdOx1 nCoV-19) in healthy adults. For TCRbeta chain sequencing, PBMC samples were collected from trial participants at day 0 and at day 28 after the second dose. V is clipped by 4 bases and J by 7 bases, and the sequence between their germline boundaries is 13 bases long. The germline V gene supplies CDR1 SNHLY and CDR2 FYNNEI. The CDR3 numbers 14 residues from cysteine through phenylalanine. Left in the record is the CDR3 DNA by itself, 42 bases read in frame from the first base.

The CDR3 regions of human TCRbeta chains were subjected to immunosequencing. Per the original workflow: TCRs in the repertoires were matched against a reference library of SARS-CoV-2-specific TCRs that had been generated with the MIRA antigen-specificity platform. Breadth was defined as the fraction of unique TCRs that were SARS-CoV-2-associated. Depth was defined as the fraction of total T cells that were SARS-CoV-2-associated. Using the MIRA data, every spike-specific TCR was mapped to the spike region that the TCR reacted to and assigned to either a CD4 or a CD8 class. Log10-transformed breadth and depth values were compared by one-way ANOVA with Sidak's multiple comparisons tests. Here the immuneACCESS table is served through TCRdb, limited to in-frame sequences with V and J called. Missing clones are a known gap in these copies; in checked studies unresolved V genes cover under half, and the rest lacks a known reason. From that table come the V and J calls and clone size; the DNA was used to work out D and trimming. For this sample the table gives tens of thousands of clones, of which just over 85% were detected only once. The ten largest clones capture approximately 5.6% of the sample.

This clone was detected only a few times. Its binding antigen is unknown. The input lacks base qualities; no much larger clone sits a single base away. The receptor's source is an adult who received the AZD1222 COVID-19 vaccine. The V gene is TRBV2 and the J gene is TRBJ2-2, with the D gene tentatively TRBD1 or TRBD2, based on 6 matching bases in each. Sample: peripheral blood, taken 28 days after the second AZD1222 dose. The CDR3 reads CASSVRGHGGELFF. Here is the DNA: TGTGCCAGCAGTGTCCGGGGGCATGGCGGGGAGCTGTTTTTT.